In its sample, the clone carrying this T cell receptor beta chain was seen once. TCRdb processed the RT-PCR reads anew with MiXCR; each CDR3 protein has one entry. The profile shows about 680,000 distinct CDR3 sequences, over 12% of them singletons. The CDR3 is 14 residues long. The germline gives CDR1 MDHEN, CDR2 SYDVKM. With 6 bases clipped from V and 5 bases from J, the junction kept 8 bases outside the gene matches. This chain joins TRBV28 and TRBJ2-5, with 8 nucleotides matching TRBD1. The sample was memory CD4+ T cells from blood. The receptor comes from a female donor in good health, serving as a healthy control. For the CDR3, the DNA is TGTGCCAGCAGCCATCCGACAGGGGTGGAGACCCAGTACTTC. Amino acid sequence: CASSHPTGVETQYF.